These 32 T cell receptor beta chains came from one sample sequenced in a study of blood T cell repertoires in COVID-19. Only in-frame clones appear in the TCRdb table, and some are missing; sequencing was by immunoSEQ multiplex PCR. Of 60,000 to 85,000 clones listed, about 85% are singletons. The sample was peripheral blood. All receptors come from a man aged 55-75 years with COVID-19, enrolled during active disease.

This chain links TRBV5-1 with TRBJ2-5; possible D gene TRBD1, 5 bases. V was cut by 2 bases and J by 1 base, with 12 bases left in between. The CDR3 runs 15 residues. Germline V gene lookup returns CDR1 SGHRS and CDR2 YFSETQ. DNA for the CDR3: TGCGCCAGCAGCTTCAACCAGGGTTTCCAAGAGACCCAGTACTTC. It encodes CASSFNQGFQETQYF.

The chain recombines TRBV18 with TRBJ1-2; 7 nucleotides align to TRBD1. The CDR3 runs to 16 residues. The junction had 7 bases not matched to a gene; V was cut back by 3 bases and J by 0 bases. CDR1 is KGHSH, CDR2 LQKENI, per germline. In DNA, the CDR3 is TGTGCCAGCTCACCCCCGGGACAGACCTCTAACTATGGCTACACCTTC. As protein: CASSPPGQTSNYGYTF. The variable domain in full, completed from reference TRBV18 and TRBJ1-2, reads NAGVMQNPRHLVRRRGQEARLRCSPMKGHSHVYWYRQLPEEGLKFMVYLQKENIIDESGMPKERFSAEFPKEGPSILRIQQVVRGDSAAYFCASSPPGQTSNYGYTFGSGTRLTVV.

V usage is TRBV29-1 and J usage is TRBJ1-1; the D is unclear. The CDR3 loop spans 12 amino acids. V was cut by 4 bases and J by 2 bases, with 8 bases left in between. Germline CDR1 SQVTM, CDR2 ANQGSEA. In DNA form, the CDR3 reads TGCAGCGTTGCCCCTATTAACACTGAAGCTTTCTTT. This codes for CSVAPINTEAFF.

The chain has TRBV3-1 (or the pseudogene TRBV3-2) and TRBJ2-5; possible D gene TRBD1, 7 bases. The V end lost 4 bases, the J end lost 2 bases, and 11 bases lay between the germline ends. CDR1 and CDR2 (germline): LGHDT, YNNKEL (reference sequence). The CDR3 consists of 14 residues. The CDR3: CASSLAGQQETQYF. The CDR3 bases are TGTGCCAGCAGCCTCGCGGGACAGCAAGAGACCCAGTACTTC.

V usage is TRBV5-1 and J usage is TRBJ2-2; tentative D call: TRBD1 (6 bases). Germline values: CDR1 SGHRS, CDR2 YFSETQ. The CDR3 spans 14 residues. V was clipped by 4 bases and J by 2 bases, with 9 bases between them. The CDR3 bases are TGCGCCAGCAGCACGGACAGTAACACCGGGGAGCTGTTTTTT. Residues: CASSTDSNTGELFF. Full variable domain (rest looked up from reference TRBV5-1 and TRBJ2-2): KAGVTQTPRYLIKTRGQQVTLSCSPISGHRSVSWYQQTPGQGLQFLFEYFSETQRNKGNFPGRFSGRQFSNSRSEMNVSTLELGDSALYLCASSTDSNTGELFFGEGSRLTVL.

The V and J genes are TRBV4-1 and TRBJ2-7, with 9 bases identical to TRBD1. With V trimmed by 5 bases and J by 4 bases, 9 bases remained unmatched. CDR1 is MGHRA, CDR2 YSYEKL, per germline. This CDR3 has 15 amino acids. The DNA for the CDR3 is TGCGCCAGCAGCGCGCCGGGACAGGGTAAGTACGAGCAGTACTTC. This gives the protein CASSAPGQGKYEQYF.

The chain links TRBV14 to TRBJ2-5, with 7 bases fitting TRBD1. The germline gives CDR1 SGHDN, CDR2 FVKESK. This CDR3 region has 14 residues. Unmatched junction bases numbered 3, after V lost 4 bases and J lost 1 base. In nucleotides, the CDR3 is TGTGCCAGCAGCCGGGACAGAGTCCAAGAGACCCAGTACTTC. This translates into CASSRDRVQETQYF.

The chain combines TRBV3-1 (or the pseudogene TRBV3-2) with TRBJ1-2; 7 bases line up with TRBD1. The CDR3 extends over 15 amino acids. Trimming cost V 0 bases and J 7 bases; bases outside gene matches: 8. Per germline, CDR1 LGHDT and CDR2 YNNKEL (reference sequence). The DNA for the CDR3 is TGTGCCAGCAGCCAAGACTATCAAGGGGGCTCTGGCTACACCTTC. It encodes CASSQDYQGGSGYTF.

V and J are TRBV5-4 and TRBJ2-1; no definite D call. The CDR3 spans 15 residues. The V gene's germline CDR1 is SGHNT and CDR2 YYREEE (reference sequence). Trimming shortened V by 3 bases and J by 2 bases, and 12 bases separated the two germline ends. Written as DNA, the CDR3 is TGTGCCAGCAGCTCCCAAGGAGTCCCCTACAATGAGCAGTTCTTC. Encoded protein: CASSSQGVPYNEQFF.

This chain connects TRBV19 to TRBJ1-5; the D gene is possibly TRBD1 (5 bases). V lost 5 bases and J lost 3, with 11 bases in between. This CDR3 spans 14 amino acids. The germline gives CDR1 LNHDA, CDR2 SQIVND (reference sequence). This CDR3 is CASSAPTDNQPQHF. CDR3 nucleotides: TGTGCCAGTAGTGCCCCGACAGACAATCAGCCCCAGCATTTT.

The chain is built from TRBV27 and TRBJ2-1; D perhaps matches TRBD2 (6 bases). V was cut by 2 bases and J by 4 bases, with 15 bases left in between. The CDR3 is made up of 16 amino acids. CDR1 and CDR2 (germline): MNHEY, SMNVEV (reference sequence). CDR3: CASSLAGPYPYNEQFF. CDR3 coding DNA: TGTGCCAGCAGTTTAGCGGGACCTTACCCTTACAATGAGCAGTTCTTC.

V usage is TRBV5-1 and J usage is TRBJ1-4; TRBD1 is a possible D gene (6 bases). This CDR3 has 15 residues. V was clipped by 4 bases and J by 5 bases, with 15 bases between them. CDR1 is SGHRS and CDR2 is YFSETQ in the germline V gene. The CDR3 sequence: CASSPGRQENEKLFF. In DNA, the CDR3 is TGCGCCAGCAGCCCTGGACGACAGGAGAATGAAAAACTGTTTTTT.

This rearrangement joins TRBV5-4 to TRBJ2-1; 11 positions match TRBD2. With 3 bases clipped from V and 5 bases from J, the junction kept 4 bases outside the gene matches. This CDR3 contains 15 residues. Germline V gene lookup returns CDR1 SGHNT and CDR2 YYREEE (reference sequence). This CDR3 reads CASSYSGGGNNEQFF. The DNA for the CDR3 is TGTGCCAGCAGCTATAGCGGGGGGGGGAACAATGAGCAGTTCTTC.

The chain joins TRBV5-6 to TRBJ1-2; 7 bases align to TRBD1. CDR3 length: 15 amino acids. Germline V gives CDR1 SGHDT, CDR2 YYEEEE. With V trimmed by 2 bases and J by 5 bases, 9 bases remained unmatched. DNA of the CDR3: TGTGCCAGCAGCTTTGGCCAGGGGGTTGTGTATGGCTACACCTTC. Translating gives CASSFGQGVVYGYTF.

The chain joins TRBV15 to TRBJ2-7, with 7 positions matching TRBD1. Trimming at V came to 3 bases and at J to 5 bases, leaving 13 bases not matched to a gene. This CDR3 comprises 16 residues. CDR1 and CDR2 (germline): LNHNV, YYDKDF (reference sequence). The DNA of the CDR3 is TGTGCCACCAGCAGCGCTCTCGGACAGGTGTCCAACGAGCAGTACTTC. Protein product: CATSSALGQVSNEQYF.

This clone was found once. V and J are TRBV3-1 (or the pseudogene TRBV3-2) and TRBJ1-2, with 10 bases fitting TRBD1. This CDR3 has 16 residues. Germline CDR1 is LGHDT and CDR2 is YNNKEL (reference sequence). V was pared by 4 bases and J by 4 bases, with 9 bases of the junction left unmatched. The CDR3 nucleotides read TGTGCCAGCAGCCTCCGACAGGGGGCTGGCAGCTATGGCTACACCTTC. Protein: CASSLRQGAGSYGYTF.

CDR3 nucleotide sequence: TGTGCCAGCTCGGCGGCCCCGGGGTCACCCCTCCACTTT. Translation gives CASSAAPGSPLHF. The chain carries TRBV6-6 and TRBJ1-6, with D unclear. V lost 8 bases, J lost 10 bases, and 15 bases lay in between. The CDR3 has 13 residues. Germline loops: CDR1 MNHNY, CDR2 SVGAGI (reference sequence).

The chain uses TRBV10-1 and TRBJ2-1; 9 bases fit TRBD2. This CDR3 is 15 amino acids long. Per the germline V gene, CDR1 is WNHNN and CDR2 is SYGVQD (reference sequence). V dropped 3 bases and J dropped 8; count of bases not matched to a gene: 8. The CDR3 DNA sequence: TGCGCCAGCAGTGAAGGGACTAGCCGATGGGATGAGCAGTTCTTC. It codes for CASSEGTSRWDEQFF.

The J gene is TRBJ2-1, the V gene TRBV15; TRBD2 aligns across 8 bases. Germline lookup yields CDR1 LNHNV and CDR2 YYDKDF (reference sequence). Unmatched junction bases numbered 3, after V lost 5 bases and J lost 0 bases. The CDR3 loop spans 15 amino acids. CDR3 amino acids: CATSLTSGSYNEQFF. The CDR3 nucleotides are TGTGCCACCAGCCTCACTAGCGGCTCCTACAATGAGCAGTTCTTC.

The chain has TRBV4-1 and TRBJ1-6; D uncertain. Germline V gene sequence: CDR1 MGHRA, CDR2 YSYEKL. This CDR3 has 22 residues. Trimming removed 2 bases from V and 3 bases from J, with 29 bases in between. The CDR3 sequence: CASSQSPGKGKDLLGYNSPLHF. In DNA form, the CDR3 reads TGCGCCAGCAGCCAAAGCCCCGGGAAAGGGAAAGACCTCCTCGGCTATAATTCACCCCTCCACTTT.

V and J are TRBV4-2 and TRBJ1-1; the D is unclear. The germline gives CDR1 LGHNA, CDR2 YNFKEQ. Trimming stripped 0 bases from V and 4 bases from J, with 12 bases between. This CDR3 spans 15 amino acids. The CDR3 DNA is TGTGCCAGCAGCCAAGACGAACCGGGTAGCACTGAAGCTTTCTTT. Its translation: CASSQDEPGSTEAFF.

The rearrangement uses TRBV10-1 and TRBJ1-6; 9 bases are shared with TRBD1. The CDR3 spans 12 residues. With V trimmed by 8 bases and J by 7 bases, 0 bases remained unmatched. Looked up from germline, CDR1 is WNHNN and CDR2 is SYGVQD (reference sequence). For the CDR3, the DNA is TGCGCCAGCGGGACAGGGAATTCACCCCTCCACTTT. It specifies CASGTGNSPLHF.

The CDR3 nucleotides are TGTGCCAGCAGCACCGACAGATCCTTCCCCTATGGCTACACCTTC. Amino acid sequence: CASSTDRSFPYGYTF. J is TRBJ1-2 and V is TRBV7-2, with a possible D match to TRBD1 (5 bases). The CDR3 covers 15 residues. V lost 5 bases, J lost 4 bases, and 17 bases lay in between. Germline V CDR1 and CDR2: SGHTA, FQGNSA.

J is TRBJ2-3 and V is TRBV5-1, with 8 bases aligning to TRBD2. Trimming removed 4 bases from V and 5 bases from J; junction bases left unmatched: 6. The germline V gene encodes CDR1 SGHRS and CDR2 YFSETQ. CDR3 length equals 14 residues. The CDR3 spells CASSPGGELDTQYF. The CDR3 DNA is TGCGCCAGCAGCCCCGGGGGGGAACTAGATACGCAGTATTTT.

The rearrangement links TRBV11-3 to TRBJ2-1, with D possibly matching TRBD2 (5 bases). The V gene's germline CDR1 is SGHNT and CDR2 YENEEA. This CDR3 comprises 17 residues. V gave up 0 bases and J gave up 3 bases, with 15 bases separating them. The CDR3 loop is CASSLDGGPGIYNEQFF. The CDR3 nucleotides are TGTGCCAGCAGCTTAGATGGTGGTCCGGGAATCTACAATGAGCAGTTCTTC.

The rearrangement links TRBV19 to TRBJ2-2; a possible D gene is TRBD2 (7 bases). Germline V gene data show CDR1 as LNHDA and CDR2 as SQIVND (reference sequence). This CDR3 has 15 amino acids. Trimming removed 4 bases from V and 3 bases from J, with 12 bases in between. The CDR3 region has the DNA TGTGCCAGTAGTACGGGGGGCGACTACACCGGGGAGCTGTTTTTT. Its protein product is CASSTGGDYTGELFF.

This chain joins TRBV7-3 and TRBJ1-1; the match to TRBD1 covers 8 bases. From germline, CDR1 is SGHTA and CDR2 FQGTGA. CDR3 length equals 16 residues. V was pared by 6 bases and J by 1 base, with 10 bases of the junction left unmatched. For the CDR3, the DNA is TGTGCCAGCAGTTTCGGACAGGGTCACCCGAACACTGAAGCTTTCTTT. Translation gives CASSFGQGHPNTEAFF.

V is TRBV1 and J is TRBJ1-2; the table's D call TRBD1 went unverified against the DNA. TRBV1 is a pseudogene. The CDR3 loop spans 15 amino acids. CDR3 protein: CTSGVRQLSDYGYTF. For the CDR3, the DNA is TGCACCAGCGGGGTAAGACAGCTCTCTGACTATGGCTACACCTTC.

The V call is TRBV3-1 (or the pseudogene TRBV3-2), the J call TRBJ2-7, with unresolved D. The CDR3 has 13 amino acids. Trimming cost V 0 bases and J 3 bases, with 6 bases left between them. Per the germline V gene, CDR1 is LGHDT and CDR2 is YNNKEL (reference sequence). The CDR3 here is CASSQEKLYEQYF. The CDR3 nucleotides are TGTGCCAGCAGCCAAGAAAAGCTCTACGAGCAGTACTTC.

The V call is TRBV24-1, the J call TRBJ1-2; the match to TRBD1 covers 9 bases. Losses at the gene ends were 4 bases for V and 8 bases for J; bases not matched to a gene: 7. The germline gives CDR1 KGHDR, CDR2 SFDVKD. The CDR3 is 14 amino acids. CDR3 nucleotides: TGTGCCACCAGTGAATCACAGGGGGCTGCAGGCTACACCTTC. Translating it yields CATSESQGAAGYTF.

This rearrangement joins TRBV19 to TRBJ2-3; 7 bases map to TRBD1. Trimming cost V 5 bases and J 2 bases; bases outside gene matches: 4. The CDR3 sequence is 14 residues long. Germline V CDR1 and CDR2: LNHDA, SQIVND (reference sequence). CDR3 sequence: CASSPGGHTDTQYF. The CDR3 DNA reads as TGTGCCAGTAGTCCAGGGGGACACACAGATACGCAGTATTTT.

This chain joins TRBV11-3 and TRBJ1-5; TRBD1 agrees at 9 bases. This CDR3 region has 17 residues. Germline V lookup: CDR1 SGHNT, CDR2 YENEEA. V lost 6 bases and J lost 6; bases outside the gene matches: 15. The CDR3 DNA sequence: TGTGCCAGCAGATCACAGGGGGCCCGGGAGGTAGGTCAGCCCCAGCATTTT. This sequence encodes CASRSQGAREVGQPQHF.